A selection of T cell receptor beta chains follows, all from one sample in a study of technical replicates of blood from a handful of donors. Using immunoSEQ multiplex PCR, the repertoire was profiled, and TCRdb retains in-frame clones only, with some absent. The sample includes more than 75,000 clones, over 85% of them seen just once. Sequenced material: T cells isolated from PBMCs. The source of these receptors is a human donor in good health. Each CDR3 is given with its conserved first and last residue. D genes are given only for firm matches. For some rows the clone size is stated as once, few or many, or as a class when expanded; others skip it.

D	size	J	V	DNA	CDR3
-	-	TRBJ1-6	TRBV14	TGTGCCAGCAGCCATGAAGCCTCCGGGAATTCACCCCTCCACTTT	CASSHEASGNSPLHF
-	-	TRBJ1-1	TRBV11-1	TGTGCCAGCAGCTATAGCTTTGGCGAACGGGACACTGAAGCTTTCTTT	CASSYSFGERDTEAFF
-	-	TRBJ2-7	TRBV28	TGTGCCAGCAGTTTATTCGGCAGAACTATGATGGAGCAGTACTTC	CASSLFGRTMMEQYF
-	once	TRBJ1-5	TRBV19	TGTGCCAGTAGTATTCGAGGGGAGGGTCAGCCCCAGCATTTT	CASSIRGEGQPQHF
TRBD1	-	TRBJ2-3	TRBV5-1	TGCGCCAGCAGCATCGCCGGGACAGGGGGCGCAGATACGCAGTATTTT	CASSIAGTGGADTQYF
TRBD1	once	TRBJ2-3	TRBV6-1	TGTGCCAGCAGTGGGGGGACAGCTGGCACAGATACGCAGTATTTT	CASSGGTAGTDTQYF
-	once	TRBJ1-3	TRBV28	TGTGCCAGCAGTTTAGGGGCAGGCCCTTCTGGAAACACCATATATTTT	CASSLGAGPSGNTIYF
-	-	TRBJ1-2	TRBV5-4	TGTGCCAGCAGCCTTCAGGGGGGCTACACCTTC	CASSLQGGYTF
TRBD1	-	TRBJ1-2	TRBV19	TGTGCCAGTAGTATAGCCGGGACAGACTATGGCTACACCTTC	CASSIAGTDYGYTF
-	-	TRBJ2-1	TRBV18	TGTGCCAGCTCACTATCAGGGGTGGGACGCAATGAGCAGTTCTTC	CASSLSGVGRNEQFF
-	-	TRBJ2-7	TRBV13	TGTGCCAGCAGCCCCACCTACGAGCAGTACTTC	CASSPTYEQYF
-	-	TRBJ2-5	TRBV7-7	TGTGCCAGCAGCTCGATTCAGGGCCAAGAGACCCAGTACTTC	CASSSIQGQETQYF
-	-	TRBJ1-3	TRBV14	TGTGCCAGCAGCCAAGATTGGACAATCTACTCTGGAAACACCATATATTTT	CASSQDWTIYSGNTIYF
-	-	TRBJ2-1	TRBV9	TGTGCCAGCAGCGTAGCGGATGGGAGTTGGAATGAGCAGTTCTTC	CASSVADGSWNEQFF
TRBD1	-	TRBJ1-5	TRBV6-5	TGTGCCAGCAGTTCCTACCAGGGGGGTCAGCCCCAGCATTTT	CASSSYQGGQPQHF
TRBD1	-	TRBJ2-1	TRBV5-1	TGCGCCAGCAATTACGGGACAGGGCCCAATGAGCAGTTCTTC	CASNYGTGPNEQFF
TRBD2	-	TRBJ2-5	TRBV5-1	TGCGCCAGCGGACTAGCGGGGGCCCAAGAGACCCAGTACTTC	CASGLAGAQETQYF
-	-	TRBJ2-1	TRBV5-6	TGTGCCAGCAGCTTCCCGATTCAGACGGAGTCCGCCTACAATGAGCAGTTCTTC	CASSFPIQTESAYNEQFF
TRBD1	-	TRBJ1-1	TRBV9	TGTGCCAGCAGCGTAGCCGGACAGGGGTTCACTGAAGCTTTCTTT	CASSVAGQGFTEAFF
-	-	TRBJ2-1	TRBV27	TGTGCCAGCAGTTTACTGGCATACAATGAGCAGTTCTTC	CASSLLAYNEQFF
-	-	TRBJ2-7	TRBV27	TGTGCCAGCAGTCCTACCGGGACAAACTACGAGCAGTACTTC	CASSPTGTNYEQYF
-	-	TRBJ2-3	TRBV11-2	TGTGCCAGCAGCTTAGTTAGAGGTAGCACAGATACGCAGTATTTT	CASSLVRGSTDTQYF
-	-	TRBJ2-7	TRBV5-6	TGTGCCAGCAGCCTAGGTAGGACATATCGAAGCTCCTACGAGCAGTACTTC	CASSLGRTYRSSYEQYF
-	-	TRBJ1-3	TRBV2	TGTGCCAGCAGTGAAGGCCCTAGACAGCGCTCTGGAAACACCATATATTTT	CASSEGPRQRSGNTIYF
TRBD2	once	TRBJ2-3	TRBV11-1	TGTGCCAGCAGCCGACTAGCGGGAGGCACAGATACGCAGTATTTT	CASSRLAGGTDTQYF
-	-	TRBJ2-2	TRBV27	TGTGCCAGCAGTTTAAGAGGGCAGGACACCGGGGAGCTGTTTTTT	CASSLRGQDTGELFF
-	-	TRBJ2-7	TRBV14	TGTGCCAGCAGCCAATCCCCATACGAGCAGTACTTC	CASSQSPYEQYF
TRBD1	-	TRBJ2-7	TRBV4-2	TGTGCCAGCAGCAGGGACAGGGGGCGACCCTACGAGCAGTACTTC	CASSRDRGRPYEQYF
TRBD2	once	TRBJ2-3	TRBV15	TGTGCCACCAGCTTGAGCGGGACTAGCGGGAGGCCCTTTGGCACAGATACGCAGTATTTT	CATSLSGTSGRPFGTDTQYF
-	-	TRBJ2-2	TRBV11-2	TGTGCCAGCACCGAAGTCGGGGGCGGGGAGCTGTTTTTT	CASTEVGGGELFF
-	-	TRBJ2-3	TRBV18	TGTGCCAGCTCACCATCACAGGGCCGCACAGATACGCAGTATTTT	CASSPSQGRTDTQYF
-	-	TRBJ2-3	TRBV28	TGTGCCAGCCGGGACTTCTTTAAGGCAACGCAGTATTTT	CASRDFFKATQYF
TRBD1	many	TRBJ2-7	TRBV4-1	TGCGCCAGCAGCCAAGATTCGGGACAGGGGTACGAGCAGTACTTC	CASSQDSGQGYEQYF
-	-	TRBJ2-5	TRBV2	TGTGCCAGCAGTCTACAGGGTCCAATACAAGAGACCCAGTACTTC	CASSLQGPIQETQYF
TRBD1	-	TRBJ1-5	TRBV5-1	TGCGCCAGCAGCTTGGGGACGGGTATATGGCAGGGGGCCGGCAATCAGCCCCAGCATTTT	CASSLGTGIWQGAGNQPQHF
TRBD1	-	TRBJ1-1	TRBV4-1	TGCGCCAGCAGCCTATGGACAGGGATGAACACTGAAGCTTTCTTT	CASSLWTGMNTEAFF
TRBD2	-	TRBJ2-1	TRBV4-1	TGCGCCAGCAGCCAAGGACTAGCGGGAGTCTATGAGCAGTTCTTC	CASSQGLAGVYEQFF
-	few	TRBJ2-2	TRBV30	TGTGCCTGGACCAGGGGCACCGGGGAGCTGTTTTTT	CAWTRGTGELFF
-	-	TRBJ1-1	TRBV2	TGTGCCAGCAGTGAACAGGGGTTGAACACTGAAGCTTTCTTT	CASSEQGLNTEAFF
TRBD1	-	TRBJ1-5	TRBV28	TGTGCCAGCAGGCCGACAGGGGCGCTACAGCCCCAGCATTTT	CASRPTGALQPQHF
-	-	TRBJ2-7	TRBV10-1	TGCGCCAGCAGTGCGGGGGACTCCTACGAGCAGTACTTC	CASSAGDSYEQYF